A selection of T cell receptor beta chains follows, all from one sample in a study of T cells in Graves' hyperthyroidism and ophthalmopathy. TCRdb called the multiplex PCR reads again in MiXCR, with one record for every CDR3 protein. The sample includes 490,000 or so distinct CDR3 sequences, about 16% of them seen just once. The specimen sequenced was blood. The receptors come from a woman aged 25 to 39 with Graves' ophthalmopathy. Each CDR3 is given with its conserved first and last residue. The D gene is left open where the match is weak.

J gene,V gene,D gene,CDR3 protein
TRBJ2-1,TRBV2,.,CASGLDGYNEQFF
TRBJ2-3,TRBV3-1,.,CASGRGSTDTQYF
TRBJ2-7,TRBV29-1,TRBD1,CSVEDPGQSSYEQYF
TRBJ2-5,TRBV5-1,.,CASSPDAVQRSTQYF
TRBJ1-2,TRBV28,TRBD1,CASSTALDRDRYGYTF
TRBJ2-7,TRBV7-2,.,CASSSATGRYNEQYF
TRBJ1-2,TRBV7-2,.,CASSTRRTYGYTF
TRBJ1-1,TRBV7-9,.,CASSLGAHNTEAFF
TRBJ2-7,TRBV27,.,CASSLKQSYEQYF
TRBJ2-1,TRBV9,.,CASSVEGTPTYNEQFF
TRBJ2-1,TRBV18,TRBD1,CASSPPGQGAGNEQFF
TRBJ2-1,TRBV7-3,TRBD2,CASSSLGGSSYNEQFF
TRBJ1-5,TRBV6-1,.,CASSPSWGQPQHF
TRBJ2-7,TRBV20-1,TRBD1,CSADRGGTYEQYF
TRBJ2-7,TRBV3-1,.,CASSQDPPGPEQYF
TRBJ2-2,TRBV6-4,TRBD2,CASSYVTSAGELFF
TRBJ1-1,TRBV28,TRBD1,CASSEVLPTGGVSSTEAFF
TRBJ1-5,TRBV20-1,.,CSARDLLRDPQPQHF
TRBJ2-6,TRBV15,.,CATSRDGSGANVLTF
TRBJ1-1,TRBV11-1,.,CASSSTTKGGDTEAFF
TRBJ2-5,TRBV13,.,CATSLGTGTQYF
TRBJ1-1,TRBV2,.,CATKWDVGGNTEAFF
TRBJ2-7,TRBV5-1,TRBD2,CASSAGEGIYEQYF